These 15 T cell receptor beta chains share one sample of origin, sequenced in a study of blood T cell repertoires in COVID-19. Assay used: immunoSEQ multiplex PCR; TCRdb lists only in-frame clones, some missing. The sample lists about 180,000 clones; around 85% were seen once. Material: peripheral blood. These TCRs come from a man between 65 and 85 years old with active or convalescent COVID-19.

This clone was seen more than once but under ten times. The CDR3 spells CASSQAPAGVDEQFF. DNA for the CDR3: TGCGCCAGCAGCCAAGCCCCGGCGGGCGTCGATGAGCAGTTCTTC. The genes are TRBV4-3 and TRBJ2-1, with D possibly TRBD2 on 5 matching bases. Per germline, CDR1 LGHNA and CDR2 YSLEER. The CDR3 has 15 residues. Trimming removed 1 base from V and 8 bases from J, with 15 bases in between.

The CDR3 DNA is TGTGCCAGCAGCTTAGTCCCTGGGGGCTGGGTTGGCTACACCTTC. It encodes CASSLVPGGWVGYTF. This chain links TRBV11-2 with TRBJ1-2, with D possibly matching TRBD1 (6 bases). Trimming removed 1 base from V and 7 bases from J, with 16 bases in between. The CDR3 has 15 residues. Germline CDR1 is SGHAT and CDR2 is FQNNGV.

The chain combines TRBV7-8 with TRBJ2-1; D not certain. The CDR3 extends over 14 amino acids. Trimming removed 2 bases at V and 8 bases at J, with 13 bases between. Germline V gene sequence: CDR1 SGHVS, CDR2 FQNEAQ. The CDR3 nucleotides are TGTGCCAGCAGCTTATCCACTACGAGCGATGAGCAGTTCTTC. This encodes CASSLSTTSDEQFF.

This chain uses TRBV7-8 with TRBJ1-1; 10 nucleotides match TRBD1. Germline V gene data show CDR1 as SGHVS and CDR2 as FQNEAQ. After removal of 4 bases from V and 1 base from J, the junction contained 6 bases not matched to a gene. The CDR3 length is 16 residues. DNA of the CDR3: TGTGCCAGCAGCTCGGGACAGGGGTTGTGGAACACTGAAGCTTTCTTT. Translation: CASSSGQGLWNTEAFF. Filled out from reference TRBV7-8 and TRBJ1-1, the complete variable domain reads GAGVSQSPRYKVAKRGQDVALRCDPISGHVSLFWYQQALGQGPEFLTYFQNEAQLDKSGLPSDRFFAERPEGSVSTLKIQRTQQEDSAVYLCASSSGQGLWNTEAFFGQGTRLTVV.

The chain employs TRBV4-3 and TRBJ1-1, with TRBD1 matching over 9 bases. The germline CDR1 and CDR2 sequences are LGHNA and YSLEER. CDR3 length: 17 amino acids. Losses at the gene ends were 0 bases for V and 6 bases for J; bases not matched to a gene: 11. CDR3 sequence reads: CASSQDWHRGLHAEAFF. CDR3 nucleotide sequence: TGCGCCAGCAGCCAAGATTGGCACAGGGGGCTTCACGCTGAAGCTTTCTTT.

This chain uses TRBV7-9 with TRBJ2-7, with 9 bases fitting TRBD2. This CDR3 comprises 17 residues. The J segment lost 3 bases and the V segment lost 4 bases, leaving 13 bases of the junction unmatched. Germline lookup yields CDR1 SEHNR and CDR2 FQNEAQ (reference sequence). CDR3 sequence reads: CASSSSGAGKASYEQYF. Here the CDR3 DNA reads TGTGCCAGCAGCTCTAGCGGGGCGGGGAAGGCAAGCTACGAGCAGTACTTC.

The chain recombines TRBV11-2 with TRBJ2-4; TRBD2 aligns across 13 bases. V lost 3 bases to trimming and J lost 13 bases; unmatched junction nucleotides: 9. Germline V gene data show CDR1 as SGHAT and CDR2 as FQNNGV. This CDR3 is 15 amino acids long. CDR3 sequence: CASSFSRGLAGEQYF. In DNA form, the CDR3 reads TGTGCCAGCAGCTTCTCCCGCGGACTAGCGGGAGAACAGTACTTC.

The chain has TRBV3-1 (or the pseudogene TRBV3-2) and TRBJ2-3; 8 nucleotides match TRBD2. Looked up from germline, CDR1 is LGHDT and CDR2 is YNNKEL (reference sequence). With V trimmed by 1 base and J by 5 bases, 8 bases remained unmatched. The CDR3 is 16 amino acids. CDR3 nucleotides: TGTGCCAGCAGCCAAGTAACTCGGGGGGGCGGAGATACGCAGTATTTT. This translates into CASSQVTRGGGDTQYF.

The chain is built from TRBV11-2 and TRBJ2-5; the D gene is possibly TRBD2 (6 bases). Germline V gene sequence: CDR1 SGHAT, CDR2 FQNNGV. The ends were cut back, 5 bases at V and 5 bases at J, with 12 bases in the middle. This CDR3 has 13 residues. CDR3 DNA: TGTGCCAGCAGCCGCGGGGTGTCCGAGACCCAGTACTTC. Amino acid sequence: CASSRGVSETQYF.

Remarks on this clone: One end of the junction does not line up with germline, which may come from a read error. The CDR3 DNA follows: TGTGCCAACAGTGCGCTGGCTTCGACCTACAATGAGCAGTTCTTC. This encodes CANSALASTYNEQFF. V is TRBV10-3 and J is TRBJ2-1; D unresolved. CDR3 length equals 15 residues. Germline V gene data show CDR1 as ENHRY and CDR2 as SYGVKD.

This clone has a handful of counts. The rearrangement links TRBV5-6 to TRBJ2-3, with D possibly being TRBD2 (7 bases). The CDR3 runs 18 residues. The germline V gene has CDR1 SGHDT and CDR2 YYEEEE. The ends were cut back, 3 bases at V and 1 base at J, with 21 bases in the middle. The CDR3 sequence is CASSSLGVGGPRTDTQYF. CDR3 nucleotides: TGTGCCAGCAGCTCCCTAGGTGTCGGGGGGCCGCGCACAGATACGCAGTATTTT.

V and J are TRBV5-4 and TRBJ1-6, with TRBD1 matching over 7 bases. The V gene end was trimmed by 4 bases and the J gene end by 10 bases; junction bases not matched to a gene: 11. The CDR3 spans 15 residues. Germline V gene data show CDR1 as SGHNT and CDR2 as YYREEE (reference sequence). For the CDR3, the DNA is TGTGCCAGCAGCGCAGGTCCAGGGGGAGGCTCACCCCTCCACTTT. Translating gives CASSAGPGGGSPLHF.

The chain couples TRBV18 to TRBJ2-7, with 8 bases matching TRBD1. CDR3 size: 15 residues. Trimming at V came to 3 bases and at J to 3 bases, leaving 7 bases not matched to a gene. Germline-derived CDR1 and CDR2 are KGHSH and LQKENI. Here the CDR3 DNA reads TGTGCCAGCTCACCCAGAGGACAGGGAAACTACGAGCAGTACTTC. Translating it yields CASSPRGQGNYEQYF.

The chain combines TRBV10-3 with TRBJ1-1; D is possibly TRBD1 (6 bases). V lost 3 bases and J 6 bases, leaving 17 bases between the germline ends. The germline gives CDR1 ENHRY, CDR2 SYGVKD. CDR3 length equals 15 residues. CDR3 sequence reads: CAISDLSGGSAEAFF. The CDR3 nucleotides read TGTGCCATCAGTGACCTGTCTGGGGGCTCCGCTGAAGCTTTCTTT.

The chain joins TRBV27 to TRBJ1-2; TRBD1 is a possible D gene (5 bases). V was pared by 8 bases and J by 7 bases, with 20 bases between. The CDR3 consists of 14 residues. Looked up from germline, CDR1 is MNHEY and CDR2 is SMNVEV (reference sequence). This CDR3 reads CASRGAGKPGGYTF. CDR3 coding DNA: TGTGCCAGCCGCGGGGCAGGCAAGCCGGGTGGCTACACCTTC.